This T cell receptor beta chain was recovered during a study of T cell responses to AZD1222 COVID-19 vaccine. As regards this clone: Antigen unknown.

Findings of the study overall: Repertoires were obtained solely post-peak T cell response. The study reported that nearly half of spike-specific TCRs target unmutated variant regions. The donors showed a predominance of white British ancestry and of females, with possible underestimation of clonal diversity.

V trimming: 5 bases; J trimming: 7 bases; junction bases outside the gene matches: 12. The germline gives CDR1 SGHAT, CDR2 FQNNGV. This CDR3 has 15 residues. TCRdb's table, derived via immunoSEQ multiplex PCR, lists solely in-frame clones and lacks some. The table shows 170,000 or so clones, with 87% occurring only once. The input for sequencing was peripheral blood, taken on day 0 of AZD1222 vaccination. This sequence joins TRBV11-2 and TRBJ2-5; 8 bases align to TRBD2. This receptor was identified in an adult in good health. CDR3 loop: CASSTSGSTLGTQYF. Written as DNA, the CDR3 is TGTGCCAGCAGCACCAGCGGGAGCACGCTCGGGACCCAGTACTTC.